The clone carrying this T cell receptor (beta chain) was found a few times. What it binds is unknown. The data were obtained in a study of T-cell memory formation after mild COVID-19. Study at large: Each donor largely had its own TCR clusters.

Overall study results and limits: A subset of responding clones appeared in pre-infection memory, suggesting cross-reactive memory joined. Day 15 to 85 contracting clones showed balanced CD4/CD8; day 15 to 37 expanders favored CD4+.

In TCRdb, the 5' RACE reads were re-called with MiXCR into one record per CDR3 protein. The data show about 240,000 distinct CDR3 sequences, around a tenth seen once. V shed 1 base and J shed 8 bases, with 15 bases lying between them. This CDR3 region has 16 residues. Looked up from germline, CDR1 is MNHEY and CDR2 is SVGAGI. Specimen: PBMCs or a T cell subset sorted from them (not recorded which). This TCR came from a man between 18 and 35 years old who had mild COVID-19 (a few samples of this study predate the infection). Cell type and time point are not known. The V call is TRBV6-5, the J call TRBJ1-6, with unresolved D. CDR3 DNA: TGTGCCAGCAGTTACTTGACCGGGAAACGGGATTCACCCCTCCACTTT. This translates into CASSYLTGKRDSPLHF.